These 9 T cell receptor beta chains came from one sample sequenced in a study of beta chain features in type 1 diabetes. TCRB transcripts that were expressed got sequenced, as all of the isolated RNA had been reverse transcribed. TCRdb's copy holds only in-frame clones and misses some; the assay was immunoSEQ multiplex PCR. Of about 230,000 clones in the sample, around 9.6% are singletons; the top ten hold about 0.037%. Sequenced sample: naive CD4+ T cells from blood. Every receptor here comes from a woman aged 18 to 35 in good health.

The rearrangement links TRBV4-1 to TRBJ1-4, with D tentatively TRBD1 (5 bases). The CDR3 is 14 residues long. The V and J ends lost 1 base and 7 bases respectively, with 10 bases between them. Germline assignment: CDR1 MGHRA and CDR2 YSYEKL. The CDR3 loop is CASSQAATAEKLFF. The DNA of the CDR3 is TGCGCCAGCAGCCAAGCTGCGACAGCTGAAAAACTGTTTTTT.

This clone was seen a few times. This chain uses TRBV29-1 with TRBJ2-3, with D hard to call. Germline lookup yields CDR1 SQVTM and CDR2 ANQGSEA. With 5 bases removed from V and 3 bases from J, the gap between germline ends came to 6 bases. This CDR3 region has 11 residues. The CDR3 DNA is TGCAGCGTTAGGCGGACAGATACGCAGTATTTT. It specifies CSVRRTDTQYF.

This chain connects TRBV6-1 to TRBJ1-6; D not certain. Germline V gene lookup returns CDR1 MNHNS and CDR2 SASEGT. The CDR3 spans 11 residues. Deletions cut 11 bases from V and 3 bases from J, with 5 bases between. The CDR3, as DNA: TGTGCCCGGGGCTATAATTCACCCCTCCACTTT. Its translation is CARGYNSPLHF.

This chain uses TRBV18 with TRBJ1-2; TRBD1 aligns across 10 bases. There are 13 residues in the CDR3. Trimming removed 2 bases from V and 8 bases from J; junction bases left unmatched: 2. Looked up from germline, CDR1 is KGHSH and CDR2 is LQKENI. CDR3 residues: CASSPDRGQGYTF. CDR3 DNA sequence: TGTGCCAGCTCACCAGACAGGGGGCAAGGCTACACCTTC.

This clone was observed a handful of times. V and J are TRBV5-1 and TRBJ2-2; D may be TRBD1 (6 bases). Germline V gene lookup returns CDR1 SGHRS and CDR2 YFSETQ. The CDR3 length is 14 residues. V shed 3 bases and J shed 5 bases, with 11 bases lying between them. Here the CDR3 reads CASSWITGTGELFF. As DNA, the CDR3 is TGCGCCAGCAGCTGGATTACAGGGACCGGGGAGCTGTTTTTT.

This clone turned up a few times. The chain uses TRBV6-1 and TRBJ2-7, with 10 bases that match TRBD2. Germline assignment: CDR1 MNHNS and CDR2 SASEGT. The V segment lost 7 bases and the J segment 3 bases; nucleotides outside the gene matches: 9. CDR3 length: 15 residues. For the CDR3, the DNA is TGTGCCAGCACCACCCGCGGGACTAGCGTCTACGAGCAGTACTTC. Protein sequence: CASTTRGTSVYEQYF.

V gene TRBV29-1 combines with J gene TRBJ2-5, with D maybe TRBD1 (7 bases). The germline gives CDR1 SQVTM, CDR2 ANQGSEA. The CDR3 totals 14 residues. Trimming removed 7 bases from V and 2 bases from J, with 17 bases in between. CDR3 sequence reads: CSGRQGGRQETQYF. CDR3 nucleotide sequence: TGCAGCGGTCGGCAGGGGGGACGACAAGAGACCCAGTACTTC.

In its sample, this clone was seen a few times. The chain links TRBV19 to TRBJ1-5; no clear D gene. The germline V gene encodes CDR1 LNHDA and CDR2 SQIVND (reference sequence). Trimming pared 5 bases from V and 16 bases from J, leaving 18 bases between. The CDR3 runs 12 residues. CDR3 bases: TGTGCCAGTAGTCCAGCGGGCCCCGGGAGACATTTT. Its translation is CASSPAGPGRHF.

This clone has only a few counts. The V call is TRBV2, the J call TRBJ2-5; 11 bases align to TRBD2. Germline V gives CDR1 SNHLY, CDR2 FYNNEI. CDR3 length: 13 amino acids. Trimming cost V 4 bases and J 7 bases; bases outside gene matches: 2. CDR3 loop: CASSVGLAGTQYF. The CDR3 bases are TGTGCCAGCAGTGTCGGACTAGCGGGGACCCAGTACTTC.